The 30 T cell receptor beta chains below all came from one sample that was sequenced in a study of T cells after yellow fever vaccination. Each CDR3 protein gets one entry after TCRdb re-called the 5' RACE reads with MiXCR. The sample includes some 220,000 distinct CDR3 sequences, approximately 3% of them seen just once. Sequencing used CD4+ T cells sorted from PBMCs, obtained 10 days after the yellow fever booster vaccination. Source of these receptors: a man aged 18 to 30 who received the YFV17D yellow fever vaccine.

The V call is TRBV6-6, the J call TRBJ1-2; D remains unclear. The CDR3 contains 9 residues. The V end was cut by 6 bases, the J end by 8 bases, with 4 bases between. The V gene's germline CDR1 is MNHNY and CDR2 SVGAGI (reference sequence). The CDR3 here is CASSPGYTF. The CDR3 DNA reads as TGTGCCAGCAGCCCCGGCTACACCTTC.

This clonotype has ten or more counts. The V gene is TRBV28, the J gene TRBJ2-7; D may be TRBD1 (5 bases). The V end lost 3 bases, the J end lost 3 bases, and 9 bases lay between the germline ends. The CDR3 consists of 13 residues. Germline V CDR1 and CDR2: MDHEN, SYDVKM. The CDR3 DNA sequence: TGTGCCAGCAGTTTGACAGAGCGCTACGAGCAGTACTTC. Protein product: CASSLTERYEQYF.

This clonotype was picked up a small number of times. The chain employs TRBV21-1 and TRBJ1-1. TRBV21-1 is tagged as a pseudogene. CDR3 length: 18 residues. CDR3 sequence (DNA): TGTGCCAGCAGCCTCCCAGTCTCATGGGGGGAGGAGGACACTGAAGCTTTCTTT. It translates to CASSLPVSWGEEDTEAFF.

The chain joins TRBV4-1 to TRBJ1-5, with a possible D match to TRBD1 (5 bases). The CDR3 runs 17 residues. Trimming cost V 2 bases and J 4 bases, with 18 bases left between them. Germline V gene lookup returns CDR1 MGHRA and CDR2 YSYEKL. The CDR3 DNA reads TGCGCCAGCAGCCAACAACAAGGGCGGGGGGAGAATCAGCCCCAGCATTTT. Its protein product is CASSQQQGRGENQPQHF.

The sample holds many counts of this clonotype. This chain links TRBV12-3 or TRBV12-4 with TRBJ1-5, with D uncertain. V was trimmed by 6 bases and J by 6 bases, leaving 15 bases between them. This CDR3 region has 14 residues. DNA for the CDR3: TGTGCCAGCAGCCTAAGAGCAGGATCTCAGCCCCAGCATTTT. It translates to CASSLRAGSQPQHF.

The J gene is TRBJ1-2, the V gene TRBV12-3 or TRBV12-4; no clear D. The ends were cut back, 6 bases at V and 5 bases at J, with 13 bases in the middle. The CDR3 totals 13 residues. CDR3 coding DNA: TGTGCCAGCAGCAACGGACGGAAATATGGCTACACCTTC. It yields the protein CASSNGRKYGYTF.

In this sample, this clonotype turned up many times. This sequence joins TRBV5-6 and TRBJ1-2, with TRBD1 identical over 8 bases. Trimming cost V 5 bases and J 4 bases; bases outside gene matches: 4. Germline V CDR1 and CDR2: SGHDT, YYEEEE. CDR3 size: 13 residues. The CDR3 coding sequence is TGTGCCAGCAGTTCGGGACAGGTCTATGGCTACACCTTC. This codes for CASSSGQVYGYTF.

This clonotype was picked up many times. The rearrangement links TRBV4-3 to TRBJ2-3; perhaps TRBD2 as D (7 bases). The CDR3 loop spans 18 amino acids. Looked up from germline, CDR1 is LGHNA and CDR2 is YSLEER. Trimming pared 0 bases from V and 6 bases from J, leaving 22 bases between. CDR3 in amino acids: CASSQDGGGAGSGDTQYF. The CDR3 DNA follows: TGCGCCAGCAGCCAAGATGGTGGGGGGGCCGGTTCGGGCGATACGCAGTATTTT.

CDR3 residues: CASSPRDGGSGANVLTF. The CDR3 DNA is TGTGCCAGCAGCCCCCGGGACGGCGGATCTGGGGCCAACGTCCTGACTTTC. The chain couples TRBV4-2 to TRBJ2-6, with D perhaps given as TRBD1 or TRBD2 (5 bases each). V lost 4 bases and J 1 base, leaving 14 bases between the germline ends. Germline CDR1 LGHNA, CDR2 YNFKEQ. This CDR3 contains 17 residues.

This clonotype has just a few counts. The J gene is TRBJ2-3, the V gene TRBV5-6; 8 nucleotides match TRBD2. With V trimmed by 4 bases and J by 0 bases, 7 bases remained unmatched. This CDR3 contains 16 residues. Germline V gene lookup returns CDR1 SGHDT and CDR2 YYEEEE. The CDR3 DNA reads as TGTGCCAGCAGCGTAAATAGCGGGGCTAGCACAGATACGCAGTATTTT. It encodes CASSVNSGASTDTQYF.

This clonotype was picked up many times. The chain employs TRBV3-1 and TRBJ2-2; unclear D gene. This CDR3 is 12 amino acids long. V shed 2 bases and J shed 9 bases, with 7 bases lying between them. Germline assignment: CDR1 LGHDT and CDR2 YNNKEL (reference sequence). The CDR3, as DNA: TGTGCCAGCAGCCAACTCAGTAGGGAGCTGTTTTTT. Translation: CASSQLSRELFF.

This clonotype has more than one count but fewer than ten. The chain is built from TRBV29-1 and TRBJ2-5; D is unclear. Trimming left V 7 bases short and J 0 bases short, with 9 bases between. The CDR3 consists of 12 residues. CDR1 is SQVTM, CDR2 ANQGSEA, per germline. The CDR3 region has the DNA TGCAGCGGTGGTAACTACCAAGAGACCCAGTACTTC. Translating gives CSGGNYQETQYF.

This clonotype was seen repeatedly, ten times or more. CDR3 DNA: TGTGCCAGCAGGGACAGGGGGACAGATACGCAGTATTTT. Translation: CASRDRGTDTQYF. The chain carries TRBV2 and TRBJ2-3; 10 positions agree with TRBD1. The CDR3 runs 13 residues. Per the germline V gene, CDR1 is SNHLY and CDR2 is FYNNEI. J gave up 3 bases and V 6 bases, and 0 bases lay outside the gene matches.

This clonotype showed up many times. This rearrangement joins TRBV21-1 to TRBJ1-2. TRBV21-1 counts as a pseudogene. The CDR3 is made up of 13 amino acids. The CDR3 protein is CASTNEWFYGYTF. CDR3 nucleotide sequence: TGTGCCAGCACCAATGAATGGTTTTATGGCTACACCTTC.

This clonotype was detected ten times or more. The chain carries TRBV5-1 and TRBJ1-4; D is uncertain. The germline gives CDR1 SGHRS, CDR2 YFSETQ. Trimming cost V 5 bases and J 3 bases, with 8 bases left between them. The CDR3 extends over 13 amino acids. This chain's CDR3 is CASRGDPNEKLFF. The DNA of the CDR3 is TGCGCCAGCAGGGGTGACCCTAATGAAAAACTGTTTTTT.

The CDR3 DNA sequence: TGTGCCAGCAGCCTCCGGGGAGGGGACAGCTACGAGCAGTACGTC. It encodes CASSLRGGDSYEQYV. The chain joins TRBV7-2 to TRBJ2-7, with D perhaps matching TRBD1 or TRBD2 (7 bases each). The V end lost 5 bases, the J end lost 3 bases, and 17 bases lay between the germline ends. This CDR3 has 15 residues. Germline CDR1 is SGHTA and CDR2 is FQGNSA.

This clonotype was recorded many times. The gene calls are TRBV6-5 and TRBJ2-1; 12 bases map to TRBD2. V was clipped by 7 bases and J by 1 base; unmatched bases: 2. Germline-derived CDR1 and CDR2 are MNHEY and SVGAGI. CDR3 length: 15 amino acids. CDR3 in amino acids: CASNLAGGSYNEQFF. For the CDR3, the DNA is TGTGCCAGCAACCTAGCGGGGGGGTCCTACAATGAGCAGTTCTTC.

V gene TRBV28 combines with J gene TRBJ2-2; no clear D. Germline V gives CDR1 MDHEN, CDR2 SYDVKM. The CDR3 is made up of 13 amino acids. V was cut by 2 bases and J by 4 bases, with 5 bases left in between. CDR3 DNA: TGTGCCAGCAGTTTAATGGCCACCGGGGAGCTGTTTTTT. This gives the protein CASSLMATGELFF. Supplemented by reference TRBV28 and TRBJ2-2, the full variable domain reads DVKVTQSSRYLVKRTGEKVFLECVQDMDHENMFWYRQDPGLGLRLIYFSYDVKMKEKGDIPEGYSVSREKKERFSLILESASTNQTSMYLCASSLMATGELFFGEGSRLTVL.

The chain recombines TRBV7-9 with TRBJ2-5; TRBD1 matches 8 bases. With V trimmed by 3 bases and J by 5 bases, 2 bases remained unmatched. The CDR3 covers 13 residues. Per the germline V gene, CDR1 is SEHNR and CDR2 is FQNEAQ (reference sequence). The DNA of the CDR3 is TGTGCCAGCAGCTTCAGGGGGCGGGAGACCCAGTACTTC. Translating it yields CASSFRGRETQYF.

J is TRBJ2-1 and V is TRBV12-3 or TRBV12-4, with D hard to call. This CDR3 spans 16 amino acids. With 0 bases removed from V and 6 bases from J, the gap between germline ends came to 15 bases. The CDR3 DNA is TGTGCCAGCAGTTTAGCGCTAAACCCACGTGGCAATGAGCAGTTCTTC. Protein: CASSLALNPRGNEQFF.

This clonotype was detected only a few times. The chain employs TRBV11-3 and TRBJ2-5, with 8 bases matching TRBD2. After removal of 1 base from V and 0 bases from J, the junction contained 4 bases not matched to a gene. The CDR3 has 16 residues. CDR1 and CDR2 from the germline V gene are SGHNT and YENEEA. The CDR3 DNA is TGTGCCAGCAGCTTAGGCGGCGGGGGGCACCAAGAGACCCAGTACTTC. Amino acid sequence: CASSLGGGGHQETQYF.

Only a few counts were recorded for this clonotype. This chain connects TRBV5-4 to TRBJ2-1; possibly TRBD2 for D (7 bases). Germline V lookup: CDR1 SGHNT, CDR2 YYREEE (reference sequence). This CDR3 contains 16 residues. V was trimmed by 4 bases and J by 8 bases, leaving 22 bases between them. This CDR3 is CASSPQARQAGDEQFF. The CDR3 DNA is TGTGCCAGCAGCCCCCAGGCTCGACAGGCGGGGGATGAGCAGTTCTTC.

In its sample, this clonotype was seen a few times. The gene calls are TRBV27 and TRBJ2-7; weak D call: TRBD2 (5 bases). Trimming stripped 7 bases from V and 0 bases from J, with 13 bases between. Germline-derived CDR1 and CDR2 are MNHEY and SMNVEV (reference sequence). This CDR3 is 14 amino acids long. The CDR3, as DNA: TGTGCCAGCACCAGAGGCGGGCACTCCTACGAGCAGTACTTC. It specifies CASTRGGHSYEQYF.

This clonotype occurred a few times. The J gene is TRBJ1-2, the V gene TRBV12-3 or TRBV12-4; D remains ambiguous. The germline V and J ends were trimmed by 1 base and 5 bases, with 11 bases remaining between them. The CDR3 runs 14 residues. This CDR3 reads CASSLGEDRYGYTF. The CDR3 DNA reads TGTGCCAGCAGTTTAGGGGAGGATAGGTATGGCTACACCTTC.

The chain employs TRBV29-1 and TRBJ1-4; D remains unclear. The CDR3 extends over 13 amino acids. Trimming stripped 7 bases from V and 5 bases from J, with 14 bases between. Germline CDR1 is SQVTM and CDR2 is ANQGSEA. In nucleotides, the CDR3 is TGCAGCGCTACTACGGCACAGAATGAAAAACTGTTTTTT. As protein: CSATTAQNEKLFF.

This clonotype was seen more than once but under ten times. This chain uses TRBV9 with TRBJ2-7; 9 nucleotides agree with TRBD1. The V gene end was trimmed by 4 bases and the J gene end by 6 bases; junction bases not matched to a gene: 8. The CDR3 is 14 residues long. Germline V lookup: CDR1 SGDLS, CDR2 YYNGEE. The CDR3: CASSTPGQGSEQYF. CDR3 in DNA: TGTGCCAGCAGCACTCCGGGACAGGGTAGCGAGCAGTACTTC.

This clonotype was observed a few times. V gene TRBV6-5 combines with J gene TRBJ1-6, with unresolved D. This CDR3 has 13 residues. V lost 6 bases to trimming and J lost 5 bases, with 8 bases between them. CDR1 is MNHEY and CDR2 is SVGAGI in the germline V gene. The CDR3 region has the DNA TGTGCCAGCAGCTCCCGGAATAATTCACCCCTCCACTTT. This translates into CASSSRNNSPLHF.

This clonotype was recorded many times. V is TRBV7-2 and J is TRBJ2-7; D might be TRBD1 (6 bases). Trimming took off 2 bases at V and 1 base at J, with 12 bases between the two ends. The CDR3 loop spans 15 amino acids. Germline CDR1 is SGHTA and CDR2 is FQGNSA. In DNA form, the CDR3 reads TGTGCCAGCAGCTTATATGGGACACCTTCCTACGAGCAGTACGTC. Translating gives CASSLYGTPSYEQYV.

The chain links TRBV11-3 to TRBJ2-1; 13 bases agree with TRBD2. This CDR3 is 14 amino acids long. Germline CDR1 SGHNT, CDR2 YENEEA. The V gene end was trimmed by 3 bases and the J gene end by 9 bases; junction bases not matched to a gene: 2. In DNA, the CDR3 is TGTGCCAGCAGCTTCCGACTAGCGGGGGGTGAGCAGTTCTTC. Translating gives CASSFRLAGGEQFF.

This chain joins TRBV4-3 and TRBJ2-2; D gene unclear. Trimming shortened V by 0 bases and J by 4 bases, and 12 bases separated the two germline ends. CDR1 is LGHNA, CDR2 YSLEER, per germline. This CDR3 is built from 16 residues. The CDR3 DNA reads TGCGCCAGCAGCCAAGATGTGGGAAGAGTCACCGGGGAGCTGTTTTTT. This sequence encodes CASSQDVGRVTGELFF.